Described below is a single T cell receptor beta chain sequence and its context. This record belongs to a study of T cell responses to AZD1222 COVID-19 vaccine. Trimming removed 3 bases at V and 4 bases at J, with 9 bases between. Germline V gives CDR1 LNHDA, CDR2 SQIVND (reference sequence). The CDR3 contains 13 residues. TCRdb's table, derived via immunoSEQ multiplex PCR, lists solely in-frame clones and lacks some. The sample yields about 67,000 clones, around 82% seen once. The rearrangement links TRBV19 to TRBJ1-1; no clear D gene. This material consisted of peripheral blood, taken 28 days after the second AZD1222 dose. The origin of this receptor is an adult who received the AZD1222 COVID-19 vaccine. The chain's CDR3 is CASSIRGSTEAFF. The CDR3 nucleotides are TGTGCCAGTAGTATCCGCGGTAGCACTGAAGCTTTCTTT.